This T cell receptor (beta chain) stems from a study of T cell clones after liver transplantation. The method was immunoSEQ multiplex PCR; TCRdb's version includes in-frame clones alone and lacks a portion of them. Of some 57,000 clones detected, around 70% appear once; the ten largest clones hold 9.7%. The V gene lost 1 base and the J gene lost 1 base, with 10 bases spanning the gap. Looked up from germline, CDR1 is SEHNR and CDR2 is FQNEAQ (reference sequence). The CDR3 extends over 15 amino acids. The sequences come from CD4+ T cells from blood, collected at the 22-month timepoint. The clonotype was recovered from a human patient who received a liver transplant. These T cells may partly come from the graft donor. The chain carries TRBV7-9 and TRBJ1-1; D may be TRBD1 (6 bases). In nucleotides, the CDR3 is TGTGCCAGCAGCTTAGGGCAGACAGGGAACACTGAAGCTTTCTTT. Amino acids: CASSLGQTGNTEAFF.